The next 6 T cell receptor beta chains were all read from a single sample in a study of Graves' ophthalmopathy and Graves' hyperthyroidism (dated by TCRdb to 2016 to 2018). Sequencing was carried out with an Illumina HiSeq 2000. For repertoire sequencing, the TCR beta CDR3 regions were amplified from RNA transcripts. HTBI primers and the Qiagen OneStep RT-PCR kit were used in a first-round RT-PCR, which was followed by a second-round multiplex PCR, size selection and purification. Through fastp at Q25 and MiXCR, TCRdb rebuilt clones from the public reads, retaining in-frame beta chains. Each CDR3 protein appears once, grouped with its most common genes and DNA. Across this sample there are about 420,000 distinct CDR3 sequences, with roughly 21% seen only once. The ten largest clones capture roughly 3% of the sample. Sequencing used peripheral blood. The receptor source for this set is a woman under 30 with stable Graves' hyperthyroidism. Donor details come from another sample of the same person, matched by shared clones.

The V gene is TRBV5-1, the J gene TRBJ1-2; TRBD1 agrees at 10 bases. Germline-derived CDR1 and CDR2 are SGHRS and YFSETQ. This CDR3 comprises 13 residues. Germline trimming cut 4 bases from V and 13 bases from J; bases unmatched to any gene: 10. The CDR3 nucleotides read TGCGCCAGCAGCCTGGACGGAGGGACAGGGGTCACCTTC. It codes for CASSLDGGTGVTF.

This clonotype was detected ten times or more. The gene calls are TRBV5-1 and TRBJ2-4; D possibly corresponds to TRBD1 (5 bases). The CDR3 loop spans 14 amino acids. V lost 4 bases to trimming and J lost 5 bases, with 13 bases between them. Germline V gene sequence: CDR1 SGHRS, CDR2 YFSETQ. In DNA, the CDR3 is TGCGCCAGCAGCCCTGACAGATTCCAAAACATTCAGTACTTC. Translating it yields CASSPDRFQNIQYF.

Many counts were recorded for this clonotype. The rearrangement links TRBV28 to TRBJ1-5; D remains unclear. In germline, CDR1 is MDHEN, CDR2 SYDVKM. This CDR3 is 13 amino acids long. The germline V and J ends were trimmed by 6 bases and 5 bases, with 11 bases remaining between them. The CDR3 loop is CASRSQGYQPQHF. In DNA, the CDR3 is TGTGCCAGCAGGTCTCAAGGATATCAGCCCCAGCATTTT.

This clonotype has a handful of counts. The rearrangement uses TRBV28 and TRBJ2-2; TRBD1 matches at 9 bases. Germline values: CDR1 MDHEN, CDR2 SYDVKM. The CDR3 has 18 amino acids. J was trimmed by 5 bases and V by 4 bases; bases with no gene match: 14. The CDR3 spells CASSSSLGGTGRTGELFF. In nucleotides, the CDR3 is TGTGCCAGCAGTTCCTCCTTGGGGGGGACAGGGCGGACCGGGGAGCTGTTTTTT. Using reference TRBV28 and TRBJ2-2 for the parts outside the CDR3, the full variable domain is DVKVTQSSRYLVKRTGEKVFLECVQDMDHENMFWYRQDPGLGLRLIYFSYDVKMKEKGDIPEGYSVSREKKERFSLILESASTNQTSMYLCASSSSLGGTGRTGELFFGEGSRLTVL.

The chain carries TRBV28 and TRBJ2-6; 13 bases map to TRBD2. V trimming: 4 bases; J trimming: 4 bases; junction bases outside the gene matches: 10. Germline-derived CDR1 and CDR2 are MDHEN and SYDVKM. There are 19 residues in the CDR3. CDR3: CASSSYPGLAGRGANVLTF. CDR3 nucleotide sequence: TGTGCCAGCAGTTCCTACCCGGGACTAGCGGGAAGGGGGGCCAACGTCCTGACTTTC.

This clonotype was recorded at least ten times. The CDR3 region is CASRPTTSYEQYF. DNA of the CDR3: TGTGCCAGCAGGCCTACCACTTCCTACGAGCAGTACTTC. This chain uses TRBV12-3 or TRBV12-4 with TRBJ2-7; D is unresolved. The CDR3 extends over 13 amino acids. Trimming took off 6 bases at V and 1 base at J, with 10 bases between the two ends.